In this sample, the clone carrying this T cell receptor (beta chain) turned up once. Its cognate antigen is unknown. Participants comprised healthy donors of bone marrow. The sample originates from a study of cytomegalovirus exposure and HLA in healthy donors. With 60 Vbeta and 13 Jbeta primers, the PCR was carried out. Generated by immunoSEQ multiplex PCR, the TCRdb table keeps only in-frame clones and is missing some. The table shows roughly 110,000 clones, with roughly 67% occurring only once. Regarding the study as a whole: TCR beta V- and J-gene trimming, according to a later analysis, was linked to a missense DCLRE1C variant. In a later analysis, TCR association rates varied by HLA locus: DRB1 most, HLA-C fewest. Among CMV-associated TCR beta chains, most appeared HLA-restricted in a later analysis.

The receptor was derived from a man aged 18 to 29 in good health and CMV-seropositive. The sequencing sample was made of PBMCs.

CDR3 loop: CASSQGPGGATDTQYF. Here the CDR3 DNA reads TGTGCCAGCAGCCAAGGTCCGGGGGGGGCGACAGATACGCAGTATTTT. The chain employs TRBV4-2 and TRBJ2-3; 8 bases line up with TRBD2. Per germline, CDR1 LGHNA and CDR2 YNFKEQ. After removal of 1 base from V and 3 bases from J, the junction contained 6 bases not matched to a gene. The CDR3 extends over 16 amino acids.